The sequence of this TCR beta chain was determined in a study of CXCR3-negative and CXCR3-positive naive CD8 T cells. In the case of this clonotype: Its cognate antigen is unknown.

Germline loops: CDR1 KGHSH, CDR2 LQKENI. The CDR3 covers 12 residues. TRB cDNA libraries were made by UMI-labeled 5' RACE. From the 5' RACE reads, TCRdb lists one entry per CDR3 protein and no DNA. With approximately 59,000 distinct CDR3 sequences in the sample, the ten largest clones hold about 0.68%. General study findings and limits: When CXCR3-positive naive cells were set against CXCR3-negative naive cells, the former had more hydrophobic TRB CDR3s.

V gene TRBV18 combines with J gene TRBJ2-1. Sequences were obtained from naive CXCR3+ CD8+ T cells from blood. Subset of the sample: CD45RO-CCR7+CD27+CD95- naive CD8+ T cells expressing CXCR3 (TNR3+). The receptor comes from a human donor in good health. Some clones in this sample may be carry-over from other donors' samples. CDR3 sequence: CASSPVYNEQFF.